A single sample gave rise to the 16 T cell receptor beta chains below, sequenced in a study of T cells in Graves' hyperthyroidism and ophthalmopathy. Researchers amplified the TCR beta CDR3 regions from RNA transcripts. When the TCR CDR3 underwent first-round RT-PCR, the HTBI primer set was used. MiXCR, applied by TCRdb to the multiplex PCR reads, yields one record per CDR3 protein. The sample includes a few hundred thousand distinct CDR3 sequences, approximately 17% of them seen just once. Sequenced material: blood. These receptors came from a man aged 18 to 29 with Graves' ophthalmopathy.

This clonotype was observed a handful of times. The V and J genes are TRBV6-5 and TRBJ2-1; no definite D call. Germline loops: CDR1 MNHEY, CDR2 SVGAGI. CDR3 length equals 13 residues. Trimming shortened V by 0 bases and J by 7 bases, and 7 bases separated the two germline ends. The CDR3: CASSYSTGNEQFF. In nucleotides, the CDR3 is TGTGCCAGCAGTTACTCGACGGGTAATGAGCAGTTCTTC.

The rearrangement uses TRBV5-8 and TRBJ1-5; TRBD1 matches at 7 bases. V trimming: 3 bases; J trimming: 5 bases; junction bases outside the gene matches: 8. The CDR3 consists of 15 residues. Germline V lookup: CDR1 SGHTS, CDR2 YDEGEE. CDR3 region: CASSYRDRDYQPQHF. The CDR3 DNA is TGTGCCAGCAGCTACCGAGACAGGGATTATCAGCCCCAGCATTTT.

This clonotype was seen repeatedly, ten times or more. The CDR3 loop reads CASSFGTGDSYEQYF. CDR3 bases: TGTGCCAGCAGTTTCGGGACAGGAGACTCTTACGAGCAGTACTTC. The V call is TRBV28, the J call TRBJ2-7; 8 nucleotides match TRBD1. Germline values: CDR1 MDHEN, CDR2 SYDVKM. The CDR3 covers 15 residues. Trimming at V came to 3 bases and at J to 4 bases, leaving 8 bases not matched to a gene.

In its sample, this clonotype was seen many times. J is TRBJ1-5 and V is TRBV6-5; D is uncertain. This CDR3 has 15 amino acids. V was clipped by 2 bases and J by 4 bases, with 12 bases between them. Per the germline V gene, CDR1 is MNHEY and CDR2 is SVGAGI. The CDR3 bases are TGTGCCAGCAGTTACGAGGGTTCCGCAAATCAGCCCCAGCATTTT. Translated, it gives CASSYEGSANQPQHF.

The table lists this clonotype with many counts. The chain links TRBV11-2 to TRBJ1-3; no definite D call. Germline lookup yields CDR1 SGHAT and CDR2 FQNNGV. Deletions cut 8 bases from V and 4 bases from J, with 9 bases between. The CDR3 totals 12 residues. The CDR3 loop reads CASDHGGNTIYF. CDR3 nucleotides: TGTGCCAGCGACCACGGCGGAAACACCATATATTTT.

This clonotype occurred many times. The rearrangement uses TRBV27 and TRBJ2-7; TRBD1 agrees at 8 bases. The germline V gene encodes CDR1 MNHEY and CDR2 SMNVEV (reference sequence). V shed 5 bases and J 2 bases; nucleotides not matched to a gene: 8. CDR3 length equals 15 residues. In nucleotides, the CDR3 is TGTGCCAGCAGTGCCGGGACAGGATTAACCTACGAGCAGTACTTC. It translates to CASSAGTGLTYEQYF.

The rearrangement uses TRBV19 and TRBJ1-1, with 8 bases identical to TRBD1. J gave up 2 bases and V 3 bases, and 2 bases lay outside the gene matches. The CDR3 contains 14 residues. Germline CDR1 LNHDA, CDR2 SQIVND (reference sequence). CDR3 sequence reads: CASSIQGANTEAFF. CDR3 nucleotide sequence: TGTGCCAGTAGTATCCAGGGGGCTAACACTGAAGCTTTCTTT.

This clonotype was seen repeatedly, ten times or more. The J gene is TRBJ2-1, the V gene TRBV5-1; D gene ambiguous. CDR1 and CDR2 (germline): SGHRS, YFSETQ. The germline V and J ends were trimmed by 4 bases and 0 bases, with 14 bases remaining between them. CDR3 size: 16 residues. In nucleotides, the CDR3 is TGCGCCAGCAGCGGTATGACCCGCCGCTCCTACAATGAGCAGTTCTTC. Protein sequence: CASSGMTRRSYNEQFF.

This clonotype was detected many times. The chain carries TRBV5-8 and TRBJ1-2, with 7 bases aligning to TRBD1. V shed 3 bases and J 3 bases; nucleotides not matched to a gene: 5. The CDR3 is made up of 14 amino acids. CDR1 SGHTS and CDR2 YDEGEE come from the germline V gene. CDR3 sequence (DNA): TGTGCCAGCAGCTCACGACAGGGAGACTATGGCTACACCTTC. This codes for CASSSRQGDYGYTF. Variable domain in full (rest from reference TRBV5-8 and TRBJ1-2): EAGVTQSPTHLIKTRGQQATLRCSPISGHTSVYWYQQALGLGLQFLLWYDEGEERNRGNFPPRFSGRQFPNYSSELNVNALELEDSALYLCASSSRQGDYGYTFGSGTRLTVV.

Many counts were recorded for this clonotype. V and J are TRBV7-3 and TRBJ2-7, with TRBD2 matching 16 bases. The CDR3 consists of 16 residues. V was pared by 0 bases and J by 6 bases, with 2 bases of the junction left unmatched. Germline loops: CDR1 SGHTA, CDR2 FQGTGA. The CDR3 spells CASSLTGTSGGGEQYF. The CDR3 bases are TGTGCCAGCAGCTTAACCGGGACTAGCGGGGGGGGCGAGCAGTACTTC.

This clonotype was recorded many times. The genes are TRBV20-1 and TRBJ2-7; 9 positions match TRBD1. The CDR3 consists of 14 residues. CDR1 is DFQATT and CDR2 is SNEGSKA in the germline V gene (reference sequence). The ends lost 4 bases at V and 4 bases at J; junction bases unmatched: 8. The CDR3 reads CSAKRGQGLYEQYF. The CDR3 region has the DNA TGCAGTGCTAAAAGGGGACAGGGCCTGTACGAGCAGTACTTC.

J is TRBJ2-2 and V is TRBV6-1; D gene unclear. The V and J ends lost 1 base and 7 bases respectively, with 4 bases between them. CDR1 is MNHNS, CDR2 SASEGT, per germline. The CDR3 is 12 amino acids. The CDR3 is CASSEVVGELFF. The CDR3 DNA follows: TGTGCCAGCAGTGAAGTTGTCGGGGAGCTGTTTTTT.

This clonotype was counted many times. CDR3 protein: CASSYNRGTDTQYF. In DNA form, the CDR3 reads TGTGCCAGCAGTTACAACAGGGGCACAGATACGCAGTATTTT. The chain joins TRBV6-5 to TRBJ2-3; tentative D call: TRBD1 (6 bases). V lost 2 bases to trimming and J lost 1 base, with 7 bases between them. CDR3 size: 14 residues. CDR1 is MNHEY and CDR2 is SVGAGI in the germline V gene.

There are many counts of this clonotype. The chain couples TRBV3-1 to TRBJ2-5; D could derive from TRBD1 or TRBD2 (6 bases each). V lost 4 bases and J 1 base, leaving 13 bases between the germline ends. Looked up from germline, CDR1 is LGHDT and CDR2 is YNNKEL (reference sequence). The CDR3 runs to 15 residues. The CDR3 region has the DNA TGTGCCAGCAGCCGGACGGGGGCAGGCCAAGAGACCCAGTACTTC. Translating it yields CASSRTGAGQETQYF.

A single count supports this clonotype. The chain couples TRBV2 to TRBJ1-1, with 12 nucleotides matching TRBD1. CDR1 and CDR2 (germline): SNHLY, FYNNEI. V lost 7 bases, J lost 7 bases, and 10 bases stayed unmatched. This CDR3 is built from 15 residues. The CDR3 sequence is CASTRSRDRGLEAFF. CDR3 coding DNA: TGTGCCAGCACCCGCTCCCGGGACAGGGGGCTTGAAGCTTTCTTT.

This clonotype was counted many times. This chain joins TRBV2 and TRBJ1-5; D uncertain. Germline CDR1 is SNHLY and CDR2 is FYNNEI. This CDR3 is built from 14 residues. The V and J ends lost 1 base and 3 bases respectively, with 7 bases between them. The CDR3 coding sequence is TGTGCCAGCAGTGAAGTGAGTAACAATCAGCCCCAGCATTTT. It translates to CASSEVSNNQPQHF.